Below, 8 T cell receptor beta chains from the same sample are listed, as sequenced in a study of beta chain features in type 1 diabetes (dated by TCRdb to 2016 to 2019). What the research found in general, with its limitations: In all four CD4+ subsets, TCRB CDR3 length was moderately but significantly shorter in type 1 diabetes patients.

Preparation of the library involved the immunoSEQ multiplex PCR assay. The entire isolated RNA was reverse transcribed using the High Capacity cDNA Reverse Transcription Kit, and thus expressed TCRB transcripts were sequenced. Imported from immuneACCESS, the table was reduced by TCRdb to in-frame sequences with V and J called. These copies leave out some clones; in studies compared against another copy, an unresolved V gene accounts for under half, and the cause of the remainder is not known. The sample data list about 260,000 clones, and over 20% of these were observed just once. The ten largest clones represent roughly 0.028% of the sample. Their antigen targets remain unknown. The sequencing sample was made of naive CD4+ T cells from blood. The intended sense of this specimen's cell subset or site label: true naive CD4+ T cells. These receptors were taken from a middle-aged woman with type 1 diabetes.

This clone was seen only a few times. The V call is TRBV7-2, the J call TRBJ2-4; tentative D call: TRBD1 (5 bases). The CDR3 extends over 13 amino acids. The germline V and J ends were trimmed by 6 bases and 8 bases, with 14 bases remaining between them. Germline assignment: CDR1 SGHTA and CDR2 FQGNSA. This CDR3 reads CASRQGALDIQYF. In nucleotides, the CDR3 is TGTGCCAGCAGGCAGGGTGCGTTGGACATTCAGTACTTC.

The chain recombines TRBV4-3 with TRBJ2-3; 9 nucleotides align to TRBD2. This CDR3 region has 15 residues. Germline lookup yields CDR1 LGHNA and CDR2 YSLEER. The ends lost 4 bases at V and 3 bases at J; junction bases unmatched: 5. The CDR3 is CASSLSGRVTDTQYF. The CDR3 region has the DNA TGCGCCAGCAGCCTTAGCGGGAGAGTTACAGATACGCAGTATTTT.

The V and J genes are TRBV18 and TRBJ1-1; D call uncertain. The V end was cut by 0 bases, the J end by 0 bases, with 14 bases between. The length of the CDR3 is 17 residues. Per the germline V gene, CDR1 is KGHSH and CDR2 is LQKENI. The CDR3 sequence: CASSPPGKPGMNTEAFF. Here the CDR3 DNA reads TGTGCCAGCTCACCACCCGGGAAACCTGGGATGAACACTGAAGCTTTCTTT.

The chain uses TRBV6-5 and TRBJ2-2; tentatively, D is TRBD1 (6 bases). The CDR3 is made up of 15 amino acids. Trimming took off 5 bases at V and 5 bases at J, with 15 bases between the two ends. The V gene's germline CDR1 is MNHEY and CDR2 SVGAGI. The CDR3 DNA follows: TGTGCCAGCAGTCAGTGGGGCAGGGGAACCGGGGAGCTGTTTTTT. Its protein is CASSQWGRGTGELFF.

The chain recombines TRBV29-1 with TRBJ1-1, with D unclear. This CDR3 comprises 14 residues. Trimming took off 2 bases at V and 1 base at J, with 11 bases between the two ends. Germline values: CDR1 SQVTM, CDR2 ANQGSEA. In DNA, the CDR3 is TGCAGCGTTGAAATACTCGCGGGGAACACTGAAGCTTTCTTT. It is translated as CSVEILAGNTEAFF.

In this sample, this clone turned up a few times. This chain joins TRBV30 and TRBJ1-1, with 7 bases aligning to TRBD1. Per germline, CDR1 GTSNPN and CDR2 SVGIG (reference sequence). V lost 4 bases, J lost 1 base, and 3 bases stayed unmatched. This CDR3 comprises 13 residues. The CDR3 here is CAWMGQPNTEAFF. CDR3 nucleotides: TGTGCCTGGATGGGACAGCCGAACACTGAAGCTTTCTTT.

The chain is built from TRBV19 and TRBJ1-1; tentative D call: TRBD1 (6 bases). Trimming left V 6 bases short and J 4 bases short, with 18 bases between. The germline gives CDR1 LNHDA, CDR2 SQIVND (reference sequence). The CDR3 contains 15 residues. As DNA, the CDR3 is TGTGCCAGTAGACGACGGGGAGAACAGGGCACTGAAGCTTTCTTT. This encodes CASRRRGEQGTEAFF.

The rearrangement joins TRBV5-6 to TRBJ1-1; D perhaps matches TRBD1 (6 bases). This CDR3 is 15 amino acids long. With 0 bases removed from V and 6 bases from J, the gap between germline ends came to 15 bases. Germline V gene sequence: CDR1 SGHDT, CDR2 YYEEEE. CDR3 sequence (DNA): TGTGCCAGCAGCTTGGCCGGGGGGACACTCGCTGAAGCTTTCTTT. Protein product: CASSLAGGTLAEAFF. Based on the CDR3 plus reference TRBV5-6 and TRBJ1-1, the full variable domain is DAGVTQSPTHLIKTRGQQVTLRCSPKSGHDTVSWYQQALGQGPQFIFQYYEEEERQRGNFPDRFSGHQFPNYSSELNVNALLLGDSALYLCASSLAGGTLAEAFFGQGTRLTVV.